The source of this T cell receptor (beta chain) is a study of blood T cell repertoires in COVID-19. Repertoires were generated with immunoSEQ multiplex PCR, while TCRdb's copy carries only in-frame clones and drops some. The sample holds about 61,000 clones; around nine tenths are singletons and the top ten take 20% to 25%. At least ten counts were recorded for this clone. The CDR3 is 14 residues long. V gave up 0 bases and J gave up 0 bases, with 4 bases separating them. Germline V gene data show CDR1 as SGHRS and CDR2 as YFSETQ. The source of this sequence is a woman in her forties or fifties with active or convalescent COVID-19. The chain combines TRBV5-1 with TRBJ1-3, with no clear D. The sequenced sample was peripheral blood. CDR3 loop: CASSLEHSGNTIYF. The CDR3 region has the DNA TGCGCCAGCAGCTTGGAACACTCTGGAAACACCATATATTTT.